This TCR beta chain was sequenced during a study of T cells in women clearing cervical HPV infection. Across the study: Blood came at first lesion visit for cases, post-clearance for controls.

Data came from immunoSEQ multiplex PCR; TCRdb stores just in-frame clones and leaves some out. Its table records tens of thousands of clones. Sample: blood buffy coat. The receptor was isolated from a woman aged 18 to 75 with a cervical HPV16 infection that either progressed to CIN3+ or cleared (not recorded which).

The CDR3 sequence: CAWSVPGIPYNEQFF. The CDR3 DNA, read in part, is TGTGCCTGGAGTGTACCGGGGATACCTTACAATGAG. The chain uses TRBV30 and TRBJ2-1, with D possibly TRBD2 on 5 matching bases. The read stops 3 residues short of the end of the CDR3; the missing end is completed from the germline J gene. This CDR3 comprises 15 residues. CDR1 is GTSNPN, CDR2 SVGIG, per germline (reference sequence). V was trimmed by 0 bases and J by 4 bases, leaving 13 bases between them.